Sequencing of this TCR beta chain was carried out in a study of shared clonotypes between healthy human individuals. Study-level results: Relative to memory subsets, naive subsets generally showed larger estimated richness.

Details on this clone: What it binds is unknown.

Trimming removed 6 bases from V and 3 bases from J; junction bases left unmatched: 8. The CDR3 runs 15 residues. The germline V gene encodes CDR1 MDHEN and CDR2 SYDVKM. Sequencing used immunoSEQ multiplex PCR; TCRdb keeps in-frame clones, though not all of them. The table records 550,000 to 800,000 clones, about 74% of them present only once. The rearrangement links TRBV28 to TRBJ1-5; TRBD1 aligns across 7 bases. The source of this sequence is a woman in her twenties or thirties in good health. The sequenced material came from memory CD4+ T cells sorted from blood. Subset defined: CD45RA-negative fraction. The CDR3 DNA sequence: TGTGCCAGCAGCCCCACGACAGGGCCCAATCAGCCCCAGCATTTT. Its protein is CASSPTTGPNQPQHF.